This T cell receptor (beta chain) was identified in a study of radiotherapy plus CTLA-4 blockade in lung cancer. The CDR3 sequence is 15 residues long. The germline gives CDR1 SQVTM, CDR2 ANQGSEA. V was clipped by 1 base and J by 4 bases; unmatched bases: 9. Points on this clone: Its antigen is as yet unknown.

Libraries were prepared by immunoSEQ multiplex PCR; TCRdb keeps only in-frame clonotypes and omits some of them. The data hold 35,000 to 50,000 clones, with approximately 70% observed a single time. Regarding the study as a whole: Early clonal dynamics of blood T cells, together with interferon-beta, were reported as the best response predictor.

Sequenced here: peripheral blood, sampled from a patient treated with radiotherapy plus ipilimumab. The sequence was obtained from a human donor with non-small cell lung cancer who had a complete response to radiotherapy plus ipilimumab. V and J are TRBV29-1 and TRBJ1-1, with TRBD1 identical over 7 bases. Here the CDR3 DNA reads TGCAGCGTTGAAGGGGCAGGGGGTCGTGGCACTGAAGCTTTCTTT. Amino acid sequence: CSVEGAGGRGTEAFF.